This T cell receptor beta chain is drawn from a study of Ad26.COV2.S vaccination and SARS-CoV-2 variants. Looking at the study overall: The trial was COV1001 and the donor's arm was Ad26.COV2.S. Each vaccinee took Ad26.COV2.S intramuscularly, once or twice 56 days apart. Findings and limits, study-wide: Vaccinees reportedly had broad spike-specific CD8+ and CD4+ T cell responses.

The treatment denotes: some 20 received Ad26.COV2.S at low or high dose, single or two shots; about 5 received placebo; per-sample allocation not given. Day 63 after the first injection of vaccine or placebo was the sampling time. Donation came from an adult in Boston who was aged 18-55 years. Sequencing was performed with immunoSEQ multiplex PCR; in TCRdb, only in-frame clones are kept and a portion is missing. The sample holds around 300,000 clones; 88% are singletons and the top ten take 5.5% to 7%. In regard to this clone: Antigen: not known.

The trim removed 5 bases at V and 5 bases at J, leaving 8 bases unmatched. Germline V gives CDR1 SGHVS, CDR2 FNYEAQ. The CDR3 has 16 residues. The receptor's source is a person aged 18 to 59 who received the Ad26.COV2.S COVID-19 vaccine or a placebo. The gene calls are TRBV7-6 and TRBJ2-5, with 13 bases aligning to TRBD2. The specimen was peripheral blood, collected in a trial of Ad26.COV2.S vaccine versus placebo. CDR3 sequence reads: CASSQTSGRGEETQYF. The CDR3 DNA is TGTGCCAGCAGCCAAACTAGCGGGAGGGGTGAGGAGACCCAGTACTTC.